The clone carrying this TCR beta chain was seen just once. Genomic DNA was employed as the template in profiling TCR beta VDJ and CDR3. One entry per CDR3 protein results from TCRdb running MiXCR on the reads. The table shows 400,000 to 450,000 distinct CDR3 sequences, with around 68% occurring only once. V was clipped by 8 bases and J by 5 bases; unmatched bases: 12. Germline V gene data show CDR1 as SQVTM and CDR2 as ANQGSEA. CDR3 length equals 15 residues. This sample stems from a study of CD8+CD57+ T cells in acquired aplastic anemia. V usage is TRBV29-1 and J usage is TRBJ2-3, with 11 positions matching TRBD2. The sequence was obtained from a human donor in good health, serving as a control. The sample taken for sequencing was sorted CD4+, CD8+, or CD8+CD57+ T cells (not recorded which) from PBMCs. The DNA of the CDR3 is TGCAGCCTGACCGGGACTAGCGGAGGGGGAGATACGCAGTATTTT. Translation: CSLTGTSGGGDTQYF.